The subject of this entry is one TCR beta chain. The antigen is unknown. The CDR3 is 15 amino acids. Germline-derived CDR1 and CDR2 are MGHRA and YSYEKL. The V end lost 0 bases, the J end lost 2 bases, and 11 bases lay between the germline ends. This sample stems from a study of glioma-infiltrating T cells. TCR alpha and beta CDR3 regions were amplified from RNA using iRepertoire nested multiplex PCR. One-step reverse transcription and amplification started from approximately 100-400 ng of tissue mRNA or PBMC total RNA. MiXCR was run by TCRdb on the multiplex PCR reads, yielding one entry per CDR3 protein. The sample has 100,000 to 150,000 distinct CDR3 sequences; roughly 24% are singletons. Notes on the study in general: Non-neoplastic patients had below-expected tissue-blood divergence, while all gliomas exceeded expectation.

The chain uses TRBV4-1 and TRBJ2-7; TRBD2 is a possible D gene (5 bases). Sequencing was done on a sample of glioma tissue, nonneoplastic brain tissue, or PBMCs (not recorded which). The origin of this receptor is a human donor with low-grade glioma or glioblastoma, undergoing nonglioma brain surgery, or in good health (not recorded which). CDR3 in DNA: TGCGCCAGCAGCCAAGATCTCACAGCGGCCTACGAGCAGTACTTC. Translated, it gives CASSQDLTAAYEQYF.